This TCR beta chain was recorded in a study of blood T cell repertoires in COVID-19. At the level of the study: From the United States, Italy and Spain came samples of acute and convalescent COVID-19. Sample material is recorded as cDNA or gDNA derived from T cells, B-cell-depleted T cells, or PBMCs.

Methods used by the authors: Estimates of nucleated cell counts were drawn from the amplification of reference gene primers. Using immunoSEQ multiplex PCR, the repertoire was profiled, and TCRdb retains in-frame clones only, with some absent. V and J calls and clone size are those listed in that table; D and trimming were worked out from the DNA. This repertoire shows around 69,000 clones, approximately 89% found once; its top ten account for 4.5% to 5%. Germline CDR1 and CDR2: KGHSH and LQKENI. This CDR3 has 14 amino acids. Trimming stripped 6 bases from V and 4 bases from J, with 16 bases between. This receptor was taken from a woman aged 50 to 60 with active COVID-19. The chain couples TRBV18 to TRBJ2-7; D might be TRBD2 (5 bases). The source material was peripheral blood. CDR3 nucleotides: TGTGCCAGCTCCCCCTCGGGTGGAGGATACGAGCAGTACTTC. Translated, it gives CASSPSGGGYEQYF. Combining the CDR3 with reference TRBV18 and TRBJ2-7 gives the whole variable domain NAGVMQNPRHLVRRRGQEARLRCSPMKGHSHVYWYRQLPEEGLKFMVYLQKENIIDESGMPKERFSAEFPKEGPSILRIQQVVRGDSAAYFCASSPSGGGYEQYFGPGTRLTVT.